This entry is about one T cell receptor (beta chain). This sample is part of a study of blood T cells in healthy people across ages. The CDR3 has 16 amino acids. The V and J ends lost 3 bases and 2 bases respectively, with 16 bases between them. Germline V gives CDR1 DFQATT, CDR2 SNEGSKA (reference sequence). With a J-beta primer mix and a sample-barcoded 5' primer, a second PCR ran roughly 6 to 12 cycles. From the 5' RACE reads, TCRdb called clonotypes with MiXCR, one entry per CDR3 protein. Of roughly 1.5 million distinct CDR3 sequences listed, roughly 43% were seen once; the top ten hold about 4.1%.

The sample was blood. V usage is TRBV20-1 and J usage is TRBJ1-4; D remains ambiguous. The receptor was derived from a woman younger than 35 in good health. CDR3 nucleotide sequence: TGCAGTGCTAGTGAAGGAAGCCGGACCACTAATGAAAAACTGTTTTTT. Its translation is CSASEGSRTTNEKLFF.